This T cell receptor (beta chain) stems from a study of early T cells in non-severe SARS-CoV-2 infection. Study-wide background: Chains stayed unpaired after sequencing of bulk RNA from unsorted whole blood.

Unique molecular identifiers (one per individual cDNA molecule) were attached. TCRdb re-derived calls from the 5' RACE reads in MiXCR, one entry per CDR3 protein. Here the sample spans about 50,000 distinct CDR3 sequences, less than 10% being singletons. The germline gives CDR1 MDHEN, CDR2 SYDVKM. The CDR3 runs to 19 residues. V lost 5 bases and J lost 4; bases outside the gene matches: 10. This clonotype was counted between two and nine times. The antigen remains undetermined. Study results and caveats: VDJdb matching, biased toward anti-spike CD8 responses, missed private and CD4 specificities.

This material consisted of whole blood, taken at baseline. The sequence came from an adult who was a healthcare worker with PCR-confirmed SARS-CoV-2 infection or an uninfected control (not recorded which). J is TRBJ2-2 and V is TRBV28; 16 bases align to TRBD2. The CDR3 here is CASSTDRGTSGRATGELFF. DNA of the CDR3: TGTGCCAGCAGTACCGACAGGGGGACTAGCGGGAGGGCCACCGGGGAGCTGTTTTTT.